The next 11 T cell receptor beta chains were all read from a single sample in a study of CD8 T cells in ankylosing spondylitis. MiXCR was run by TCRdb on the 5' RACE reads, yielding one entry per CDR3 protein. Of about 200,000 distinct CDR3 sequences in the sample, 9.5% to 15% were seen once. Sequenced sample: blood, either unsorted or a sorted T cell fraction (not recorded which). All receptors come from a male donor with ankylosing spondylitis or in good health (not recorded which).

The table lists this clonotype with many counts. V usage is TRBV2 and J usage is TRBJ2-5, with D perhaps matching TRBD1 (6 bases). CDR3 length: 12 amino acids. Germline CDR1 SNHLY, CDR2 FYNNEI. Trimming removed 3 bases at V and 5 bases at J, with 7 bases between. CDR3 sequence (DNA): TGTGCCAGCAGTGATAGGGGGGAGACCCAGTACTTC. The encoded protein is CASSDRGETQYF.

The gene calls are TRBV5-1 and TRBJ2-3, with D possibly TRBD2 on 6 matching bases. CDR3 size: 16 residues. CDR1 is SGHRS and CDR2 is YFSETQ in the germline V gene. V was shortened by 2 bases and J by 1 base, with 14 bases between the two germline ends. CDR3 in DNA: TGCGCCAGCAGCTTCCCCGGGGTAGCGGGCACAGATACGCAGTATTTT. Encoded protein: CASSFPGVAGTDTQYF.

This clonotype showed up just a few times. The rearrangement links TRBV6-2 or TRBV6-3 to TRBJ1-2; D unresolved. Per germline, CDR1 MNHEY and CDR2 SVGEGT. V lost 2 bases to trimming and J lost 4 bases, with 8 bases between them. The CDR3 loop spans 13 amino acids. CDR3 sequence: CASSYDGLYGYTF. The CDR3 bases are TGTGCCAGCAGTTACGACGGACTCTATGGCTACACCTTC.

The chain links TRBV4-2 to TRBJ2-5; D may be TRBD1 or TRBD2 (5 bases each). Per germline, CDR1 LGHNA and CDR2 YNFKEQ. Deletions cut 2 bases from V and 3 bases from J, with 19 bases between. The CDR3 totals 17 residues. CDR3: CASSQSRGAPSEETQYF. CDR3 DNA: TGTGCCAGCAGCCAATCCCGGGGCGCGCCATCCGAAGAGACCCAGTACTTC.

This clonotype has just a few counts. This chain joins TRBV4-1 and TRBJ2-3; D unclear. Germline CDR1 and CDR2: MGHRA and YSYEKL. With 0 bases removed from V and 2 bases from J, the gap between germline ends came to 6 bases. The CDR3 sequence is 14 residues long. The DNA of the CDR3 is TGCGCCAGCAGCCAAGAATACCCCACAGATACGCAGTATTTT. This gives the protein CASSQEYPTDTQYF.

This clonotype was seen repeatedly, ten times or more. This chain links TRBV12-3 or TRBV12-4 with TRBJ1-1; D unclear. The CDR3 loop spans 16 amino acids. V lost 5 bases to trimming and J lost 0 bases, with 16 bases between them. The CDR3 protein is CASSPGPLHLNTEAFF. For the CDR3, the DNA is TGTGCCAGCAGTCCAGGACCGTTACACTTGAACACTGAAGCTTTCTTT.

This sequence joins TRBV4-2 and TRBJ2-1; TRBD2 agrees at 12 bases. The germline V gene encodes CDR1 LGHNA and CDR2 YNFKEQ. Losses at the gene ends were 5 bases for V and 0 bases for J; bases not matched to a gene: 11. The CDR3 covers 19 residues. The CDR3 sequence: CASSELAGGHLSSYNEQFF. The CDR3 nucleotides read TGTGCCAGCAGCGAACTAGCGGGGGGCCATCTGAGCTCCTACAATGAGCAGTTCTTC.

This clonotype came up a few times. At one of its ends the junction is not consistent with the germline gene, which may arise from a read error. The rearrangement uses TRBV15 and TRBJ2-7; possibly TRBD1 for D (5 bases). This CDR3 is built from 11 residues. Germline CDR1 is LNHNV and CDR2 is YYDKDF (reference sequence). The CDR3 region has the DNA TGTGCCACCAGCGGAGACAGAACCAACTTCTTC. It encodes CATSGDRTNFF.

This clonotype turned up a few times. CDR3 loop: CASSQAVGGGEQYF. CDR3 coding DNA: TGCGCCAGCAGCCAAGCCGTCGGGGGCGGCGAGCAGTACTTC. The chain couples TRBV4-1 to TRBJ2-7; D might be TRBD1 or TRBD2, each matching 6 bases. V shed 1 base and J shed 6 bases, with 13 bases lying between them. This CDR3 is 14 amino acids long. CDR1 MGHRA and CDR2 YSYEKL come from the germline V gene.

This clonotype turned up a few times. J is TRBJ2-7 and V is TRBV28, with 12 bases lining up with TRBD1. V lost 5 bases, J lost 4 bases, and 9 bases stayed unmatched. The CDR3 loop spans 16 amino acids. Germline CDR1 MDHEN, CDR2 SYDVKM. Here the CDR3 DNA reads TGTGCCAGCAGTCCAACCGGGACAGGGGGCTTTTACGAGCAGTACTTC. Translating gives CASSPTGTGGFYEQYF.

The V call is TRBV11-3, the J call TRBJ1-1; D may be TRBD1 (5 bases). V was clipped by 1 base and J by 6 bases, with 15 bases between them. This CDR3 has 15 residues. CDR1 is SGHNT and CDR2 is YENEEA in the germline V gene. CDR3 sequence: CASSLAFGRDPEAFF. The CDR3 region has the DNA TGTGCCAGCAGCTTAGCTTTCGGGAGGGACCCTGAAGCTTTCTTT.